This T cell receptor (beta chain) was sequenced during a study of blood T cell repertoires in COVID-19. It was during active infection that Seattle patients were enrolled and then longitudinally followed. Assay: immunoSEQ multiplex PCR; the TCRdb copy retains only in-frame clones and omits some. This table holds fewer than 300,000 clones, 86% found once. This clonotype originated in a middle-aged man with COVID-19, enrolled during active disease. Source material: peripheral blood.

In nucleotides, the CDR3 is TGCGCCAGCAGCAAGACAGGGGGAAGTCTCCCACAAGAGACCCAGTACTTC. As protein: CASSKTGGSLPQETQYF. This chain links TRBV5-1 with TRBJ2-5; 9 bases align to TRBD1. V lost 4 bases, J lost 2 bases, and 12 bases stayed unmatched. CDR1 is SGHRS, CDR2 YFSETQ, per germline. The CDR3 covers 17 residues.